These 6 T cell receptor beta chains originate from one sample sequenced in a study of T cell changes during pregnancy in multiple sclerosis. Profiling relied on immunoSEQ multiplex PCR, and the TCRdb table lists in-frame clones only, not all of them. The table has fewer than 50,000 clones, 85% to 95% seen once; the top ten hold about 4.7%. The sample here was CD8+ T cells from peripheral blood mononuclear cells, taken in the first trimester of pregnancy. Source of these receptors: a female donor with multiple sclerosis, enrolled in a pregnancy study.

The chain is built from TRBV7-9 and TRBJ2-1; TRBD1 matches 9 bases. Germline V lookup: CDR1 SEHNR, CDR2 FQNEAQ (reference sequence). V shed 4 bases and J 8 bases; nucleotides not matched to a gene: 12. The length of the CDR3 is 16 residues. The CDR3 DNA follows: TGTGCCAGCAGCTCAGCGGGGACAGGGAGCATCTATGAGCAGTTCTTC. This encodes CASSSAGTGSIYEQFF.

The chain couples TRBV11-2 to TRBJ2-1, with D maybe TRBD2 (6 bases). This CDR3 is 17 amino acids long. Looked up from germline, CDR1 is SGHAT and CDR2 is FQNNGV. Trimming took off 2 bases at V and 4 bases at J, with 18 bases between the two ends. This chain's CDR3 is CASSLMGFGGDYNEQFF. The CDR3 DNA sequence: TGTGCCAGCAGCTTAATGGGGTTCGGGGGTGATTACAATGAGCAGTTCTTC.

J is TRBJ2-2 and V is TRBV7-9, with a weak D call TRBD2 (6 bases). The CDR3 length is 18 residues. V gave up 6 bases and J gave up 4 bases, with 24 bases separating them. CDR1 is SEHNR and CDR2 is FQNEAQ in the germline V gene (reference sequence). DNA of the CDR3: TGTGCCAGCAGGCCGCGGGACGCCGGCCGGACGATCACCGGGGAGCTGTTTTTT. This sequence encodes CASRPRDAGRTITGELFF.

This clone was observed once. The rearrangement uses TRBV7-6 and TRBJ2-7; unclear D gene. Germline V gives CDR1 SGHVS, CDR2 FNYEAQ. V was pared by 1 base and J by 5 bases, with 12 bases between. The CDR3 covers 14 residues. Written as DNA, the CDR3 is TGTGCCAGCAGCTTAGATAGACGGGTCAACGAGCAGTACTTC. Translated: CASSLDRRVNEQYF.

The CDR3 protein is CASSRWRGNTEAFF. The DNA for the CDR3 is TGTGCCAGCAGCAGATGGCGCGGGAACACTGAAGCTTTCTTT. This chain links TRBV6-1 with TRBJ1-1; D unresolved. This CDR3 is built from 14 residues. The V and J ends lost 6 bases and 1 base respectively, with 12 bases between them. The germline V gene encodes CDR1 MNHNS and CDR2 SASEGT.

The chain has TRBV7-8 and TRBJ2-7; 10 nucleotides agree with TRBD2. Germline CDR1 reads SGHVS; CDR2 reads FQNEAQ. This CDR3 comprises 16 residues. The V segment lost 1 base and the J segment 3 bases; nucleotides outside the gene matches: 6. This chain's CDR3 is CASSLDVAGGVYEQYF. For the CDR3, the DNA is TGTGCCAGCAGCTTAGACGTAGCGGGGGGAGTCTACGAGCAGTACTTC. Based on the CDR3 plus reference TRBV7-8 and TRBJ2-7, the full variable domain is GAGVSQSPRYKVAKRGQDVALRCDPISGHVSLFWYQQALGQGPEFLTYFQNEAQLDKSGLPSDRFFAERPEGSVSTLKIQRTQQEDSAVYLCASSLDVAGGVYEQYFGPGTRLTVT.